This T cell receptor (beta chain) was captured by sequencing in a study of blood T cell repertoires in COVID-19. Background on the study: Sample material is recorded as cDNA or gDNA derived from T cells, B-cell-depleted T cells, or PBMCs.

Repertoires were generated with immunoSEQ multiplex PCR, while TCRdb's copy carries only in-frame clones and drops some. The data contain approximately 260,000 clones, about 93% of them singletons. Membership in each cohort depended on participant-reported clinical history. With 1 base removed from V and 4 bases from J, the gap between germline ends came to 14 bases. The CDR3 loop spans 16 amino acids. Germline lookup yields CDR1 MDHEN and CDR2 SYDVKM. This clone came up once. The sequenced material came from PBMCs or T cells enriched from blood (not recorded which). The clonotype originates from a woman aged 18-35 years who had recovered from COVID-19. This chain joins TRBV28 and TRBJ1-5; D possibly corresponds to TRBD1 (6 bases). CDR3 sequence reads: CASSLLGLGANQPQHF. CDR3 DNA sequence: TGTGCCAGCAGTTTATTAGGATTGGGGGCTAATCAGCCCCAGCATTTT.